This T cell receptor beta chain was sequenced in a study of blood T cell repertoires in COVID-19. The overall study: The analysed material was cDNA or gDNA that came from T cells, B-cell-depleted T cells, or PBMCs.

V lost 6 bases and J 8 bases, leaving 12 bases between the germline ends. Germline CDR1 is MDHEN and CDR2 is SYDVKM. This CDR3 region has 12 residues. In the study's own analysis: Estimation of nucleated cell counts was performed using reference gene primer amplification. The protocol was immunoSEQ multiplex PCR, while the TCRdb copy is restricted to in-frame clones and leaves out a portion. The DNA gave D and trimming, while V, J and clone size come from that table. This table has about 30,000 clones, 70% to 90% appearing once. This sequence originates from a human donor in a cohort sampled during active COVID-19. J is TRBJ2-3 and V is TRBV28; tentatively, D is TRBD2 (5 bases). Sequencing input: peripheral blood. CDR3 in amino acids: CASRSGRATQYF. CDR3 coding DNA: TGTGCCAGCAGGTCGGGAAGGGCTACGCAGTATTTT.